These 5 T cell receptor beta chains share one sample of origin, sequenced in a study of shared clonotypes between healthy human individuals. Clones were sequenced by immunoSEQ multiplex PCR, and TCRdb holds only the in-frame ones, with some missing. This table has hundreds of thousands of clones, almost 95% appearing once. Terminally differentiated effector memory CD45RA+ cells were left out of the naive CD8 fraction, which was CD45RO-negative and positively selected for CCR7. What was sequenced was naive CD8+ T cells sorted from blood. Source of these receptors: a man younger than 45 in good health.

This chain connects TRBV2 to TRBJ2-7; no firm D call. Germline values: CDR1 SNHLY, CDR2 FYNNEI. CDR3 length equals 12 residues. Trimming pared 4 bases from V and 2 bases from J, leaving 6 bases between. This CDR3 is CASSVTAYEQYF. CDR3 nucleotides: TGTGCCAGCAGTGTGACGGCCTACGAGCAGTACTTC.

Note on this clone: Other DNA sequences in this specimen translate into the identical CDR3. The gene calls are TRBV29-1 and TRBJ2-7; D remains ambiguous. CDR3 size: 12 residues. Germline V CDR1 and CDR2: SQVTM, ANQGSEA. Trimming left V 4 bases short and J 0 bases short, with 7 bases between. CDR3: CSVGTGSYEQYF. In DNA, the CDR3 is TGCAGCGTTGGGACCGGCTCCTACGAGCAGTACTTC.

The rearrangement joins TRBV7-9 to TRBJ2-1; D not resolved. The germline V gene encodes CDR1 SEHNR and CDR2 FQNEAQ (reference sequence). Trimming stripped 5 bases from V and 15 bases from J, with 14 bases between. The CDR3 runs 11 residues. The CDR3 spells CASSPTAPSFF. CDR3 nucleotide sequence: TGTGCCAGCAGCCCGACGGCCCCTTCGTTCTTC.

The chain joins TRBV7-3 to TRBJ2-3, with 7 bases identical to TRBD2. The CDR3 covers 15 residues. Looked up from germline, CDR1 is SGHTA and CDR2 is FQGTGA. V lost 3 bases, J lost 2 bases, and 5 bases stayed unmatched. CDR3 in amino acids: CASSFGTTFTDTQYF. The CDR3 DNA sequence: TGTGCCAGCAGCTTCGGGACTACCTTCACAGATACGCAGTATTTT. The full variable domain, rest sourced from reference TRBV7-3 and TRBJ2-3, is GAGVSQTPSNKVTEKGKYVELRCDPISGHTALYWYRQSLGQGPEFLIYFQGTGAADDSGLPNDRFFAVRPEGSVSTLKIQRTERGDSAVYLCASSFGTTFTDTQYFGPGTRLTVL.

The V and J genes are TRBV9 and TRBJ2-2; TRBD2 matches 8 bases. CDR1 SGDLS and CDR2 YYNGEE come from the germline V gene. The CDR3 has 16 residues. Trimming took 3 bases from V and 7 from J; bases not matched to a gene: 11. This chain's CDR3 is CASSGPQREKVGELFF. The CDR3 DNA sequence: TGTGCCAGCAGCGGACCCCAGCGGGAGAAGGTCGGGGAGCTGTTTTTT. Variable domain in full (rest from reference TRBV9 and TRBJ2-2): DSGVTQTPKHLITATGQRVTLRCSPRSGDLSVYWYQQSLDQGLQFLIQYYNGEERAKGNILERFSAQQFPDLHSELNLSSLELGDSALYFCASSGPQREKVGELFFGEGSRLTVL.